These 28 T cell receptor beta chains were sequenced from one sample in a study of cytomegalovirus exposure and HLA in healthy donors. This table comes from immunoSEQ multiplex PCR, and its TCRdb copy is limited to in-frame clones, with some not included. The sample includes about 160,000 clones, 65% to 90% seen only once; the top ten take around 2.3%. Material: PBMCs. Receptor source: a woman aged 18-29 years in good health and CMV-seronegative.

The chain joins TRBV5-1 to TRBJ2-7, with 9 positions matching TRBD1. Germline V gene sequence: CDR1 SGHRS, CDR2 YFSETQ. Unmatched junction bases numbered 4, after V lost 2 bases and J lost 4 bases. The CDR3 length is 14 residues. The CDR3 region is CASSFPGTGYEQYF. CDR3 DNA sequence: TGCGCCAGCAGCTTCCCCGGGACAGGGTACGAGCAGTACTTC.

V usage is TRBV5-4 and J usage is TRBJ2-3, with 9 bases that match TRBD1. There are 17 residues in the CDR3. J gave up 4 bases and V 0 bases, and 9 bases lay outside the gene matches. CDR1 and CDR2 from the germline V gene are SGHNT and YYREEE (reference sequence). This CDR3 reads CASSLGGTGTVPDTQYF. CDR3 DNA sequence: TGTGCCAGCAGCTTGGGGGGGACAGGGACCGTCCCAGATACGCAGTATTTT.

The chain carries TRBV9 and TRBJ2-7; a weak D match, TRBD1 (6 bases). Between the trimmed V and J ends, which lost 3 bases and 6 bases, there was a span of 13 bases. The V gene's germline CDR1 is SGDLS and CDR2 YYNGEE. The CDR3 is made up of 13 amino acids. CDR3 bases: TGTGCCAGCAGCGGCGACCAGGGGAGCGAGCAGTACTTC. This sequence encodes CASSGDQGSEQYF.

The J gene is TRBJ2-7, the V gene TRBV4-3; 11 nucleotides line up with TRBD2. This CDR3 comprises 15 residues. Germline-derived CDR1 and CDR2 are LGHNA and YSLEER. The junction had 4 bases not matched to a gene; V was cut back by 0 bases and J by 6 bases. Here the CDR3 reads CASSQDRGTSGEQYF. The CDR3 DNA sequence: TGCGCCAGCAGCCAAGATCGTGGGACTAGCGGCGAGCAGTACTTC.

V is TRBV6-1 and J is TRBJ2-5, with D possibly matching TRBD1 (5 bases). V shed 3 bases and J shed 7 bases, with 18 bases lying between them. This CDR3 is built from 15 residues. Germline V gene lookup returns CDR1 MNHNS and CDR2 SASEGT. The CDR3 DNA sequence: TGTGCCAGCAGTGATAATACAGACCGTAGGGGGACCCAGTACTTC. Translated: CASSDNTDRRGTQYF.

The chain combines TRBV7-9 with TRBJ2-1; TRBD1 might be the D (6 bases). CDR3 length equals 15 residues. Germline CDR1 SEHNR, CDR2 FQNEAQ (reference sequence). V shed 5 bases and J shed 0 bases, with 11 bases lying between them. CDR3 in amino acids: CASSHRTDSYNEQFF. CDR3 DNA: TGTGCCAGCAGCCACAGGACAGACTCCTACAATGAGCAGTTCTTC. The full variable domain, completed using reference TRBV7-9 and TRBJ2-1, is DTGVSQNPRHKITKRGQNVTFRCDPISEHNRLYWYRQTLGQGPEFLTYFQNEAQLEKSRLLSDRFSAERPKGSFSTLEIQRTEQGDSAMYLCASSHRTDSYNEQFFGPGTRLTVL.

The gene calls are TRBV27 and TRBJ1-2; D may be TRBD1 (5 bases). The V end lost 4 bases, the J end lost 8 bases, and 11 bases lay between the germline ends. Per germline, CDR1 MNHEY and CDR2 SMNVEV (reference sequence). This CDR3 has 12 amino acids. The CDR3 nucleotides are TGTGCCAGCAGTTCGACCGGGGGGGGCTACACCTTC. Translating gives CASSSTGGGYTF.

The count of this clone is one. V and J are TRBV2 and TRBJ1-2; D uncertain. The CDR3 totals 14 residues. Germline lookup yields CDR1 SNHLY and CDR2 FYNNEI. V lost 4 bases, J lost 0 bases, and 9 bases lay in between. The CDR3 sequence: CASSVKAPNYGYTF. Here the CDR3 DNA reads TGTGCCAGCAGTGTCAAAGCTCCTAACTATGGCTACACCTTC.

The chain combines TRBV7-9 with TRBJ2-3; unclear D gene. The CDR3 runs 11 residues. Trimming cost V 2 bases and J 5 bases, with 2 bases left between them. CDR1 SEHNR and CDR2 FQNEAQ come from the germline V gene (reference sequence). CDR3 region: CASSLRDTQYF. Here the CDR3 DNA reads TGTGCCAGCAGCTTACGAGATACGCAGTATTTT.

The CDR3 here is CASSRGGGDTQYF. In DNA, the CDR3 is TGTGCCAGCAGCCGCGGGGGTGGGGATACGCAGTATTTT. V and J are TRBV7-2 and TRBJ2-3; TRBD2 agrees at 7 bases. The V and J ends lost 5 bases and 6 bases, in that order; junction bases with no gene match: 5. CDR1 and CDR2 from the germline V gene are SGHTA and FQGNSA. The CDR3 runs 13 residues.

This clone was seen a single time. This chain connects TRBV12-5 to TRBJ1-2; D is ambiguous. V was pared by 3 bases and J by 7 bases, with 12 bases between. Germline V gene data show CDR1 as LGHNT and CDR2 as FRNRAP. The CDR3 spans 13 residues. CDR3 in amino acids: CASGFHGAGGYTF. The CDR3 nucleotides are TGTGCTAGTGGTTTTCACGGTGCGGGTGGCTACACCTTC.

The chain carries TRBV29-1 and TRBJ2-1; 8 bases agree with TRBD2. This CDR3 is 13 amino acids long. Germline-derived CDR1 and CDR2 are SQVTM and ANQGSEA. The V gene end was trimmed by 6 bases and the J gene end by 5 bases; junction bases not matched to a gene: 6. Here the CDR3 reads CSVPGLGNNEQFF. CDR3 bases: TGCAGCGTGCCGGGACTAGGGAACAATGAGCAGTTCTTC.

The chain employs TRBV27 and TRBJ2-3, with 7 nucleotides matching TRBD1. V dropped 9 bases and J dropped 2; count of bases not matched to a gene: 11. Germline V gene data show CDR1 as MNHEY and CDR2 as SMNVEV (reference sequence). This CDR3 is 15 amino acids long. CDR3 protein: CASIGYRGDTDTQYF. CDR3 nucleotides: TGTGCCAGTATAGGGTACAGGGGCGACACAGATACGCAGTATTTT.

V usage is TRBV14 and J usage is TRBJ1-3; no firm D call. Germline values: CDR1 SGHDN, CDR2 FVKESK. This CDR3 comprises 14 residues. Trimming left V 4 bases short and J 2 bases short, with 9 bases between. The CDR3 here is CASSRGGPGNTIYF. Written as DNA, the CDR3 is TGTGCCAGCAGCCGAGGCGGCCCTGGAAACACCATATATTTT.

The chain employs TRBV6-5 and TRBJ1-3; D unclear. The CDR3 is made up of 15 amino acids. V gave up 6 bases and J gave up 0 bases, with 12 bases separating them. Looked up from germline, CDR1 is MNHEY and CDR2 is SVGAGI. The CDR3 is CASSPGSYSGNTIYF. The CDR3 region has the DNA TGTGCCAGCAGCCCAGGATCCTACTCTGGAAACACCATATATTTT.

V gene TRBV14 combines with J gene TRBJ1-6; D remains unclear. Per germline, CDR1 SGHDN and CDR2 FVKESK. This CDR3 is built from 20 residues. V was cut by 10 bases and J by 0 bases, with 28 bases left in between. The CDR3 region is CATLELIKSVPSSYNSPLHF. In nucleotides, the CDR3 is TGTGCCACCCTAGAGTTAATAAAGTCCGTTCCGAGCTCCTATAATTCACCCCTCCACTTT.

V and J are TRBV7-8 and TRBJ2-1; no definite D call. The CDR3 extends over 13 amino acids. CDR1 and CDR2 (germline): SGHVS, FQNEAQ. The V gene lost 3 bases and the J gene lost 7 bases, with 10 bases spanning the gap. CDR3 coding DNA: TGTGCCAGCAGCTTTGGATTCGGGAATGAGCAGTTCTTC. Protein: CASSFGFGNEQFF.

This chain connects TRBV27 to TRBJ2-5; 8 bases line up with TRBD1. The CDR3 extends over 14 amino acids. The ends lost 8 bases at V and 2 bases at J; junction bases unmatched: 7. The germline CDR1 and CDR2 sequences are MNHEY and SMNVEV (reference sequence). The CDR3 loop is CASARGTGQETQYF. As DNA, the CDR3 is TGTGCCAGCGCACGGGGGACAGGTCAAGAGACCCAGTACTTC.

The rearrangement uses TRBV19 and TRBJ2-7, with TRBD1 matching 8 bases. Germline CDR1 reads LNHDA; CDR2 reads SQIVND (reference sequence). This CDR3 region has 15 residues. Germline trimming cut 3 bases from V and 3 bases from J; bases unmatched to any gene: 7. CDR3 sequence (DNA): TGTGCCAGTAGTATTAGGGCAGGGGGCAACTACGAGCAGTACTTC. Translated, it gives CASSIRAGGNYEQYF.

Written as DNA, the CDR3 is TGTGCCTGGAGTCCAGTGAACTATGGCTACACCTTC. Translated, it gives CAWSPVNYGYTF. The rearrangement joins TRBV30 to TRBJ1-2; D gene uncertain. Germline CDR1 and CDR2: GTSNPN and SVGIG (reference sequence). This CDR3 is built from 12 residues. Trimming removed 2 bases from V and 2 bases from J, with 6 bases in between.

The V and J genes are TRBV14 and TRBJ2-3; 11 nucleotides align to TRBD2. The CDR3 contains 16 residues. Germline assignment: CDR1 SGHDN and CDR2 FVKESK. After removal of 3 bases from V and 5 bases from J, the junction contained 7 bases not matched to a gene. CDR3: CASSHLSGGAGDTQYF. Here the CDR3 DNA reads TGTGCCAGCAGCCACCTTAGCGGGGGGGCAGGAGATACGCAGTATTTT.

The J gene is TRBJ2-7, the V gene TRBV2, with 10 bases matching TRBD2. The CDR3 runs 15 residues. Trimming cost V 1 base and J 4 bases; bases outside gene matches: 4. Per germline, CDR1 SNHLY and CDR2 FYNNEI. CDR3 region: CASSEESSGGYEQYF. For the CDR3, the DNA is TGTGCCAGCAGTGAAGAGTCTAGCGGGGGTTACGAGCAGTACTTC. The full variable domain, completed using reference TRBV2 and TRBJ2-7, is EPEVTQTPSHQVTQMGQEVILRCVPISNHLYFYWYRQILGQKVEFLVSFYNNEISEKSEIFDDQFSVERPDGSNFTLKIRSTKLEDSAMYFCASSEESSGGYEQYFGPGTRLTVT.

V and J are TRBV4-3 and TRBJ2-5; no reliable D call. The CDR3 covers 13 residues. The ends were cut back, 1 base at V and 13 bases at J, with 16 bases in the middle. In germline, CDR1 is LGHNA, CDR2 YSLEER. CDR3 loop: CASSQGSGTARYF. CDR3 coding DNA: TGCGCCAGCAGCCAAGGGTCCGGAACAGCCCGGTACTTC.

This chain joins TRBV7-9 and TRBJ1-1; D perhaps matches TRBD1 (6 bases). The V gene lost 4 bases and the J gene lost 0 bases, with 15 bases spanning the gap. This CDR3 spans 16 amino acids. Germline V gene lookup returns CDR1 SEHNR and CDR2 FQNEAQ (reference sequence). This CDR3 reads CASSYGTPAMNTEAFF. The CDR3 coding sequence is TGTGCCAGCAGCTACGGGACACCAGCCATGAACACTGAAGCTTTCTTT.

The chain couples TRBV7-2 to TRBJ2-5; the D gene is possibly TRBD2 (7 bases). Near its end, the DNA agrees better with TRBJ2-7, so the J call may be wrong. Germline lookup yields CDR1 SGHTA and CDR2 FQGNSA. This CDR3 is 17 amino acids long. CDR3: CASSSRARGHENYEQYF. The CDR3, as DNA: TGTGCCAGCAGCTCACGGGCGCGGGGGCATGAAAACTACGAGCAGTACTTC.

The chain's CDR3 is CAISDETVGEKLFF. The CDR3, as DNA: TGTGCCATCAGTGACGAGACAGTCGGTGAAAAACTGTTTTTT. This chain connects TRBV10-3 to TRBJ1-4, with D tentatively TRBD1 (5 bases). The CDR3 runs to 14 residues. Germline V CDR1 and CDR2: ENHRY, SYGVKD. V lost 3 bases, J lost 7 bases, and 12 bases lay in between.

This clone was found once. The chain carries TRBV4-3 and TRBJ2-5; the match to TRBD1 covers 7 bases. V trimming: 0 bases; J trimming: 5 bases; junction bases outside the gene matches: 9. CDR1 and CDR2 from the germline V gene are LGHNA and YSLEER. This CDR3 has 16 residues. This chain's CDR3 is CASSQDMVQGEETQYF. In DNA form, the CDR3 reads TGCGCCAGCAGCCAAGATATGGTCCAGGGGGAGGAGACCCAGTACTTC.

The chain combines TRBV12-5 with TRBJ1-2; 8 bases match TRBD1. The germline V gene has CDR1 LGHNT and CDR2 FRNRAP. J gave up 6 bases and V 1 base, and 7 bases lay outside the gene matches. This CDR3 is 15 amino acids long. CDR3 sequence reads: CASGLGLTGVNGYTF. The CDR3 DNA is TGTGCTAGTGGTTTGGGACTGACAGGGGTAAATGGCTACACCTTC. Filled out from reference TRBV12-5 and TRBJ1-2, the complete variable domain reads DARVTQTPRHKVTEMGQEVTMRCQPILGHNTVFWYRQTMMQGLELLAYFRNRAPLDDSGMPKDRFSAEMPDATLATLKIQPSEPRDSAVYFCASGLGLTGVNGYTFGSGTRLTVV.